These T cell receptor beta chains were read from a single sample in a study of PD-1 blockade in classical Hodgkin lymphoma. The repertoire was sequenced with immunoSEQ multiplex PCR; TCRdb's copy has only in-frame clones and lacks some. The data contain over 15,000 clones, 80% to 90% of them singletons. The source material was peripheral blood mononuclear cells (PBMCs), sampled before the second cycle of nivolumab. All receptors derive from a human donor with classical Hodgkin lymphoma. Each CDR3 is given without its conserved first and last residue. For some rows the clone size is stated as once, few or many, or as a class when expanded; others skip it.

clone_size	v_call	j_call	cdr3_aa
.	TRBV11-1	TRBJ1-4	ASSPTRSTGKNEKLF
.	TRBV7-3	TRBJ2-2	ASSLTSGGGELF
.	TRBV5-4	TRBJ2-1	ASSFGPEPYNEQF
.	TRBV7-9	TRBJ1-1	ASSSQGGNTEAF
.	TRBV5-1	TRBJ2-5	ASRVQGSRETQY
once	TRBV7-8	TRBJ2-1	ASSLTRTSGVGEQF
.	TRBV5-1	TRBJ1-2	ASSLDSANYGYT
.	TRBV5-1	TRBJ2-3	ASSPPVSGTDTQY
.	TRBV5-1	TRBJ2-7	ASSLGQVRSQY
.	TRBV6-6	TRBJ1-2	ASTPGQNYGYT
.	TRBV7-2	TRBJ2-7	ASSPLPGLAHEQY
.	TRBV5-1	TRBJ2-7	ASSPRDRSYEQY
.	TRBV5-1	TRBJ2-5	ASSLDGGTRQETQY
.	TRBV29-1	TRBJ1-1	SVFPGTGDAF
.	TRBV4-3	TRBJ1-5	ASSQARRPWGGLNQPQH
.	TRBV5-6	TRBJ1-5	ASSIWLGTDSNQPQH
few	TRBV6-1	TRBJ1-2	ASSEEITNYGYT
.	TRBV6-6	TRBJ2-5	ASSYVQSQETQY
once	TRBV7-7	TRBJ2-7	ASSLGGAGEQY
.	TRBV5-1	TRBJ1-1	ASSAGTGSVAF
.	TRBV7-3	TRBJ2-1	ASSSWTSGGTYSSYNEQF
.	TRBV5-1	TRBJ1-1	ASSPGHLNTEAF
.	TRBV6-1	TRBJ1-4	ASARAMDEKLF
.	TRBV30	TRBJ1-4	AWSEKVAKLF
.	TRBV28	TRBJ1-6	ASSSGQGNNSPLH
.	TRBV25-1	TRBJ1-1	ASSEGGIYTEAF
few	TRBV5-1	TRBJ1-4	ASSLSGSTSNEKLF
.	TRBV7-9	TRBJ2-3	ASSLVKGTDTQY
.	TRBV6-5	TRBJ2-7	ASSYSHSFSYEQY
.	TRBV4-1	TRBJ1-6	ASSPAGAFSSYNSPLH
.	TRBV7-2	TRBJ2-2	ASSPRQDANTGELF
once	TRBV9	TRBJ2-7	ASSPRGGLAEQY
.	TRBV25-1	TRBJ2-6	ASSELWSSGANVLT
.	TRBV7-9	TRBJ2-1	ASSLEGTRHNEQF
few	TRBV5-1	TRBJ2-3	ASTPLGRGSSTDTQY
once	TRBV5-1	TRBJ2-7	ASSLELLYEQY
.	TRBV10-3	TRBJ2-2	AISELGTTNTGELF
.	TRBV7-8	TRBJ1-1	ASTPLTGTEAF
.	TRBV6-6	TRBJ2-2	ASSYSPDLIGELF
once	TRBV29-1	TRBJ2-7	SVAGNSYEQY
.	TRBV5-1	TRBJ2-1	ASSSQGIGYNEQF
.	TRBV15	TRBJ2-3	ATSRDYLDTQY
.	TRBV7-9	TRBJ2-7	ASSRDLSSGEQY
.	TRBV7-9	TRBJ2-7	ASGTASYEQY
once	TRBV27	TRBJ2-7	ASSIVPGQGYEQY
.	TRBV5-1	TRBJ1-1	ASSPPGMNTEAF
.	TRBV15	TRBJ1-1	ATSRDRPEAF
.	TRBV5-1	TRBJ2-1	ASRGSSGGSNEQF
.	TRBV5-1	TRBJ1-1	ASSLSGARGTEAF
.	TRBV5-1	TRBJ2-2	ASRLADTGELF
.	TRBV7-2	TRBJ2-2	ASSLNRGNTGELF
.	TRBV5-8	TRBJ2-3	ASSPGLNTDTQY
.	TRBV5-1	TRBJ1-2	ASSLEQANYGYT
.	TRBV5-1	TRBJ1-5	ASSLGANNQPQH
.	TRBV30	TRBJ1-2	AWSYRDRGHGYT
.	TRBV5-1	TRBJ1-1	ASAGQLNTEAF
.	TRBV7-2	TRBJ1-6	ASSRDGVSPLH
few	TRBV7-8	TRBJ2-5	ASSFKLRGETQY
.	TRBV5-1	TRBJ2-1	ASSLESSGGYNEQF
.	TRBV5-1	TRBJ1-2	ARKVLVGPQNYGYT